This TCR beta chain stems from a study of blood T cell repertoires in COVID-19. On the study more broadly: Some COVID-19 samples were acute and others convalescent; all came from the United States, Italy and Spain. PBMCs, B-cell-depleted T cells, or T cells were the source of the cDNA or gDNA that made up the material.

With 3 bases removed from V and 4 bases from J, the gap between germline ends came to 15 bases. The CDR3 is made up of 15 amino acids. CDR1 and CDR2 from the germline V gene are LNHDA and SQIVND (reference sequence). In the authors' methods: Estimated nucleated cell counts came from reference gene primer amplification. Clones were read by immunoSEQ multiplex PCR, and TCRdb kept only the in-frame ones, dropping some. That table gives V, J and clone size, and the DNA gave D and trimming. The sample consists of some 120,000 clones, roughly 83% of them appearing once. The sequence was collected from a woman aged 25-40 years who had recovered from COVID-19. What was sequenced was peripheral blood. The chain recombines TRBV19 with TRBJ1-2; possibly TRBD1 for D (6 bases). The CDR3 region has the DNA TGTGCCAGTAGTATCCGGACAGTGCCGGGCTATGGCTACACCTTC. Translating gives CASSIRTVPGYGYTF.